This TCR beta chain stems from a study of regulatory T cells in long-lasting Graves disease. Time point given: newly diagnosed GD, antithyroid drugs for less than 3 months. RNA from PBMCs was the source of the TCR library. CDR3 size: 13 residues. Between the trimmed V and J ends, which lost 4 bases and 3 bases, there was a span of 13 bases. Germline CDR1 reads DFQATT; CDR2 reads SNEGSKA (reference sequence). Study results and caveats: Only a small sample size was used, which may have cut accuracy.

Remarks on this clonotype: Its antigen is undetermined.

For TCR beta, libraries came from iRepertoire HTBI primers and Arm-PCR of CDR3 regions. TCRdb processed the multiplex PCR reads anew with MiXCR; each CDR3 protein has one entry. The sample lists some 350,000 distinct CDR3 sequences, around 15% seen once, with around 20% in the top ten. These records were also assigned to another study, of T cells in Graves' hyperthyroidism and ophthalmopathy.

Sample: peripheral blood mononuclear cells (PBMCs), taken at new diagnosis, from a patient treated with antithyroid drugs. The chain joins TRBV20-1 to TRBJ2-7; no clear D. The receptor was isolated from a young woman with Graves disease. CDR3 nucleotides: TGCAGTGCTAAGGCCACGTTCGGCTACGAGCAGTACTTC. Amino acid sequence: CSAKATFGYEQYF.